The rows below give T cell receptor beta chains drawn from one sample of a study of Graves' ophthalmopathy and Graves' hyperthyroidism. TCRdb itself ran the multiplex PCR reads through MiXCR, one entry per CDR3 protein. Of about 410,000 distinct CDR3 sequences in the sample, approximately 16% are singletons; the top ten hold approximately 1.4%. The sample comprised peripheral blood. Receptor source: a woman aged 18-29 years with Graves' ophthalmopathy. CDR3s include the opening cysteine and the closing phenylalanine or tryptophan. Fields, in order: V gene, clone size, J gene, D gene, CDR3 protein, CDR3 DNA. D genes are given only for firm matches. Clone size is given for some rows only: seen once, a few or many times, or a class if the clone is expanded.

V: TRBV6-2/TRBV6-3; size: many; J: TRBJ2-7; D: TRBD2; CDR3: CASSWTSGVTYEQYF; DNA: TGTGCCAGCAGTTGGACTAGCGGGGTAACCTACGAGCAGTACTTC
V: TRBV2; size: many; J: TRBJ1-5; D: .; CDR3: CASSGQGAQHF; DNA: TGTGCCAGCAGCGGTCAAGGAGCCCAGCATTTT
V: TRBV14; size: many; J: TRBJ2-2; D: .; CDR3: CASNQDGGWSTGELFF; DNA: TGTGCCAGCAACCAAGATGGGGGCTGGAGCACCGGGGAGCTGTTTTTT
V: TRBV6-1; size: many; J: TRBJ2-4; D: .; CDR3: CASSRIILAKNIQYF; DNA: TGTGCCAGCAGCAGGATCATTCTAGCCAAAAACATTCAGTACTTC
V: TRBV6-5; size: many; J: TRBJ1-6; D: .; CDR3: CASRYRVLDSPLHF; DNA: TGTGCCAGCAGGTACAGGGTCCTCGATTCACCCCTCCACTTT
V: TRBV28; size: few; J: TRBJ1-3; D: .; CDR3: CASSFVSSGNTIYF; DNA: TGTGCCAGCAGTTTTGTCAGCTCTGGAAACACCATATATTTT
V: TRBV28; size: many; J: TRBJ2-7; D: TRBD2; CDR3: CASSSAGLAGGRGGEQYF; DNA: TGTGCCAGCAGTTCCGCGGGACTAGCGGGAGGGCGGGGAGGGGAGCAGTACTTC
V: TRBV30; size: many; J: TRBJ2-2; D: TRBD2; CDR3: CAWSSGLAGAGLFF; DNA: TGTGCCTGGAGCTCAGGACTAGCGGGAGCGGGGCTGTTTTTT
V: TRBV10-3; size: many; J: TRBJ2-5; D: .; CDR3: CAISESEGETQYF; DNA: TGTGCCATCAGTGAGTCAGAGGGGGAGACCCAGTACTTC
V: TRBV12-3/TRBV12-4; size: .; J: TRBJ2-2; D: TRBD2; CDR3: CASIFILAENTGELFF; DNA: TGTGCCAGCATTTTTATACTAGCGGAGAACACCGGGGAGCTGTTTTTT
V: TRBV28; size: .; J: TRBJ2-4; D: .; CDR3: CASSLRVNRYVQYF; DNA: TGCGCCAGCAGTTTAAGAGTGAACCGATACGTTCAGTACTTC
V: TRBV7-9; size: many; J: TRBJ1-1; D: .; CDR3: CASSLGSWLLNTEAFF; DNA: TGTGCCAGCAGCTTAGGATCCTGGCTCTTGAACACTGAAGCTTTCTTT